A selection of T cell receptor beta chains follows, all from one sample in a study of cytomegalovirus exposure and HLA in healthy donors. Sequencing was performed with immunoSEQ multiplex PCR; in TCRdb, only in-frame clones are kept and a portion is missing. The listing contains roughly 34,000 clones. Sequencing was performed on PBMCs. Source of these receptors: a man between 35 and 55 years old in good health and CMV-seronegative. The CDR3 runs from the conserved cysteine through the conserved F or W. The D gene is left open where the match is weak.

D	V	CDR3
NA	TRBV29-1	CSVEEIEGQPQHF
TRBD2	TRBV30	CAGSVGLAADNEQFF
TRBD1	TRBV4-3	CASSQAGTGSELLFF
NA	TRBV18	CASSPRKDSYEQYF
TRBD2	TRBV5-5	CASSSLAEAYEQYF
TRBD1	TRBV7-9	CASSLAATGQQSPPYEQYF
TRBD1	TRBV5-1	CASSGALGQGSSYEQYF
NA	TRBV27	CASSLNTEAFF
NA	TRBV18	CASSPMEGAEQYF
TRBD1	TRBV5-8	CASSRMLQGSYGYTF
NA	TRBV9	CASSGEFGVGQPQHF
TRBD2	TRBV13	CASSKTSARNTGELFF
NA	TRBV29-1	CSVDRGWSDTQYF
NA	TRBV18	CASSRGQAQTQYF
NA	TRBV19	CASIWPPGDSYEQYF
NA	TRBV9	CASSVARSGGANVLTF
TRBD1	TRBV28	CASSSRSTGQGLSPYSYEQYF
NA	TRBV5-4	CASTTPKTSNNEQFF
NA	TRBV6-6	CASTYGRGNDNEKLFF
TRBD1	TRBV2	CASSPTGVGQPQHF
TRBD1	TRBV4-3	CASSQGTTGNAEAFF
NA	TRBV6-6	CASWSRQIGHEQYF
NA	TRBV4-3	CASSQDQINYGYTF
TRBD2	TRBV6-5	CASSYFGLAGQETQYF
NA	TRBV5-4	CASSLGRGAPKTEAFF
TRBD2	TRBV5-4	CASSPSGRVHNEQFF